This T cell receptor beta chain was recovered during a study of CD8+CD57+ T cells in acquired aplastic anemia. The overall study: Across the sorted CD4+ and CD8+ cells, DNA amounts averaged roughly 3 ug. CD4+ reads averaged about 9.9 million in healthy donors. Study-level points and caveats: Researchers report that around 29 CD8+ CDR3 sequences appeared in both patients and controls. Between the patient and control groups, CD8+ Simpson's diversity did not differ significantly.

The template for TCR beta VDJ and CDR3 sequence profiling was genomic DNA. TCRdb re-derived calls from the reads in MiXCR, one entry per CDR3 protein. The data show 350,000 to 450,000 distinct CDR3 sequences, 55% to 70% seen once. Trimming left V 8 bases short and J 7 bases short, with 15 bases between. The CDR3 runs to 14 residues. A note on this clonotype: Its cognate antigen is unknown.

The chain employs TRBV12-3 or TRBV12-4 and TRBJ1-6; perhaps TRBD1 as D (6 bases). This clonotype was sampled from a human donor in good health, serving as a control. The sequencing input was sorted CD4+, CD8+, or CD8+CD57+ T cells (not recorded which) from PBMCs. Written as DNA, the CDR3 is TGTGCCAGCGGTGACACAGGGTTCAATTCACCCCTCCACTTT. This translates into CASGDTGFNSPLHF.